A single T cell receptor beta chain is shown here with its context. The sample is drawn from a study of response to subunit inactivated influenza vaccine. The CDR3 runs to 14 residues. CDR1 and CDR2 from the germline V gene are DFQATT and SNEGSKA (reference sequence). V lost 0 bases and J lost 5, with 8 bases in between. A single record per CDR3 protein comes from TCRdb applying MiXCR to the RT-PCR reads. The table lists around 480,000 distinct CDR3 sequences, 9.5% to 13% of them singletons. The TCR was taken from a middle-aged man who received an inactivated influenza vaccine. Sequencing used PBMCs from blood, obtained roughly 45 days after vaccination. The chain links TRBV20-1 to TRBJ1-6; D not resolved. CDR3 sequence: CSARDRTNNSPLHF. CDR3 nucleotides: TGCAGTGCTAGAGATCGAACAAATAATTCACCCCTCCACTTT.